The next 16 T cell receptor beta chains were all read from a single sample in a study of shared clonotypes between healthy human individuals. Some clones are missing from TCRdb's copy, which holds only in-frame ones; the method was immunoSEQ multiplex PCR. The data show a few million clones, with just over 90% seen just once and roughly 0.36% held by the top ten. What was sequenced was naive CD4+ T cells from PBMCs. The subset was: CD45RA+ positively selected. These receptors were collected from a man aged 18 to 30 in good health. Some clones in this sample may be carry-over from other donors' samples.

The chain is built from TRBV28 and TRBJ1-3; 8 bases are a match to TRBD1. The V and J ends lost 1 base and 8 bases, in that order; junction bases with no gene match: 4. Germline CDR1 reads MDHEN; CDR2 reads SYDVKM. The CDR3 is 14 amino acids. CDR3 sequence reads: CASSLLGQGYTIYF. The CDR3 bases are TGTGCCAGCAGTTTATTAGGACAGGGTTACACCATATATTTT.

The chain employs TRBV6-5 and TRBJ2-5, with D possibly TRBD1 on 6 matching bases. Germline V CDR1 and CDR2: MNHEY, SVGAGI. Trimming pared 5 bases from V and 5 bases from J, leaving 18 bases between. The CDR3 runs to 15 residues. The CDR3 protein is CASSDFGGAKETQYF. CDR3 coding DNA: TGTGCCAGCAGTGACTTTGGGGGCGCGAAGGAGACCCAGTACTTC.

This rearrangement joins TRBV6-6 to TRBJ2-1; a weak D match, TRBD2 (6 bases). Germline CDR1 reads MNHNY; CDR2 reads SVGAGI (reference sequence). The CDR3 loop spans 14 amino acids. Trimming took 6 bases from V and 7 from J, leaving 16 bases between them. The CDR3 DNA follows: TGTGCCAGCAGACATACAATTAGCGGTAATGAGCAGTTCTTC. This codes for CASRHTISGNEQFF.

The rearrangement links TRBV6-6 to TRBJ1-2, with D maybe TRBD1 (5 bases). Germline CDR1 and CDR2: MNHNY and SVGAGI (reference sequence). V was pared by 5 bases and J by 8 bases, with 15 bases between. The CDR3 is made up of 13 amino acids. Here the CDR3 DNA reads TGTGCCAGCAGTCCCACAGGACATCCAGGCTACACCTTC. Amino acid sequence: CASSPTGHPGYTF.

A few counts support this clone. The chain joins TRBV7-9 to TRBJ1-1; D unresolved. Trimming stripped 4 bases from V and 3 bases from J, with 18 bases between. This CDR3 has 16 amino acids. Germline values: CDR1 SEHNR, CDR2 FQNEAQ (reference sequence). The CDR3 DNA reads TGTGCCAGCAGCTCGTCTTGGTCACGAAGGGACACTGAAGCTTTCTTT. Protein: CASSSSWSRRDTEAFF.

The chain has TRBV7-9 and TRBJ2-1; 7 nucleotides match TRBD2. CDR1 is SEHNR, CDR2 FQNEAQ, per germline (reference sequence). J was trimmed by 4 bases and V by 5 bases; bases with no gene match: 5. The CDR3 runs 14 residues. CDR3 residues: CASSLSGMYNEQFF. The CDR3 DNA reads TGTGCCAGCAGCCTCAGCGGGATGTACAATGAGCAGTTCTTC.

This clone came up once. The rearrangement joins TRBV28 to TRBJ2-4, with 8 bases aligning to TRBD1. This CDR3 is built from 16 residues. J was trimmed by 2 bases and V by 5 bases; bases with no gene match: 8. CDR1 is MDHEN, CDR2 SYDVKM, per germline. The CDR3 nucleotides read TGTGCCAGCAGTCGGAGACAGGGGCTAACCAAAAACATTCAGTACTTC. Its protein product is CASSRRQGLTKNIQYF. Full variable domain (missing parts from reference TRBV28 and TRBJ2-4): DVKVTQSSRYLVKRTGEKVFLECVQDMDHENMFWYRQDPGLGLRLIYFSYDVKMKEKGDIPEGYSVSREKKERFSLILESASTNQTSMYLCASSRRQGLTKNIQYFGAGTRLSVL.

This rearrangement joins TRBV30 to TRBJ1-2; TRBD1 agrees at 7 bases. V shed 2 bases and J 2 bases; nucleotides not matched to a gene: 2. This CDR3 comprises 13 residues. The V gene's germline CDR1 is GTSNPN and CDR2 SVGIG (reference sequence). The CDR3 bases are TGTGCCTGGAGTCTGACAGGGAACTATGGCTACACCTTC. As protein: CAWSLTGNYGYTF.

V usage is TRBV6-5 and J usage is TRBJ1-1; D gene uncertain. The CDR3 runs to 14 residues. Looked up from germline, CDR1 is MNHEY and CDR2 is SVGAGI. V was cut by 5 bases and J by 4 bases, with 14 bases left in between. CDR3 bases: TGTGCCAGCAGTCGACCCTCTACGGCCACTGAAGCTTTCTTT. This gives the protein CASSRPSTATEAFF.

The CDR3 spells CASNTGRGFGYTF. The CDR3 nucleotides read TGTGCCAGTAACACAGGGAGGGGCTTCGGCTACACCTTC. The V call is TRBV19, the J call TRBJ1-2; D may be TRBD1 (6 bases). CDR3 length: 13 residues. Trimming cost V 7 bases and J 8 bases, with 17 bases left between them. The germline gives CDR1 LNHDA, CDR2 SQIVND (reference sequence).

The J gene is TRBJ2-6, the V gene TRBV6-4; possibly TRBD2 for D (5 bases). Germline V CDR1 and CDR2: MRHNA, SNTAGT. The CDR3 has 15 amino acids. The ends were cut back, 8 bases at V and 4 bases at J, with 15 bases in the middle. The CDR3 loop is CASGWTPFGANVLTF. The CDR3 bases are TGTGCCAGCGGCTGGACTCCGTTCGGGGCCAACGTCCTGACTTTC.

This clone was observed a few times. J is TRBJ1-1 and V is TRBV27, with 8 bases matching TRBD1. J gave up 1 base and V 5 bases, and 6 bases lay outside the gene matches. Germline loops: CDR1 MNHEY, CDR2 SMNVEV (reference sequence). This CDR3 region has 15 residues. The CDR3 sequence is CASSHLGTGNTEAFF. In DNA, the CDR3 is TGTGCCAGCAGTCACCTAGGGACAGGGAACACTGAAGCTTTCTTT.

The V gene is TRBV10-3, the J gene TRBJ1-3; D is possibly TRBD1 (5 bases). The ends were cut back, 6 bases at V and 4 bases at J, with 16 bases in the middle. Germline V lookup: CDR1 ENHRY, CDR2 SYGVKD. CDR3 size: 15 residues. CDR3 nucleotide sequence: TGTGCCATCAGACCGACAGAGTCTAAGGGAAACACCATATATTTT. It translates to CAIRPTESKGNTIYF.

CDR3 region: CSVGLSLGEETQYF. CDR3 coding DNA: TGCAGCGTTGGGTTGTCCCTGGGAGAAGAGACCCAGTACTTC. This chain connects TRBV29-1 to TRBJ2-5; weak D call: TRBD2 (5 bases). The V end was cut by 4 bases, the J end by 3 bases, with 15 bases between. This CDR3 is 14 amino acids long. Germline V gives CDR1 SQVTM, CDR2 ANQGSEA.

The genes are TRBV4-1 and TRBJ2-3; TRBD1 agrees at 10 bases. Germline V gives CDR1 MGHRA, CDR2 YSYEKL. This CDR3 contains 16 residues. The V and J ends lost 1 base and 4 bases, in that order; junction bases with no gene match: 5. This CDR3 reads CASSQGDRGFADTQYF. As DNA, the CDR3 is TGCGCCAGCAGCCAAGGGGACAGGGGTTTCGCAGATACGCAGTATTTT.

The CDR3 sequence is CASSSPGGGELAGVEQYF. The CDR3 DNA sequence: TGTGCCAGCAGCTCGCCGGGGGGCGGAGAACTAGCTGGGGTCGAGCAGTACTTC. V gene TRBV5-4 combines with J gene TRBJ2-7, with a weak D call TRBD2 (7 bases). V was cut by 3 bases and J by 6 bases, with 28 bases left in between. The V gene's germline CDR1 is SGHNT and CDR2 YYREEE (reference sequence). This CDR3 region has 18 residues.